The 31 T cell receptor beta chains presented below share a single source sample, sequenced in a study of beta chain features in type 1 diabetes. The isolated RNA, all of it, was reverse transcribed, so expressed TCRB transcripts were what got sequenced. Sequencing was performed with immunoSEQ multiplex PCR; in TCRdb, only in-frame clones are kept and a portion is missing. The table has hundreds of thousands of clones, 15% to 18% seen once. Material for sequencing was naive CD4+ T cells from blood. The receptors originated from a young man in good health.

This rearrangement joins TRBV7-3 to TRBJ2-5, with D uncertain. V was shortened by 0 bases and J by 5 bases, with 13 bases between the two germline ends. Germline-derived CDR1 and CDR2 are SGHTA and FQGTGA. The CDR3 has 15 residues. In DNA, the CDR3 is TGTGCCAGCAGCTTAACGTCGTCCTTTTGGGAGACCCAGTACTTC. This encodes CASSLTSSFWETQYF. Based on the CDR3 plus reference TRBV7-3 and TRBJ2-5, the full variable domain is GAGVSQTPSNKVTEKGKYVELRCDPISGHTALYWYRQSLGQGPEFLIYFQGTGAADDSGLPNDRFFAVRPEGSVSTLKIQRTERGDSAVYLCASSLTSSFWETQYFGPGTRLLVL.

The rearrangement joins TRBV28 to TRBJ1-5, with a weak D call TRBD1 (5 bases). With 2 bases removed from V and 0 bases from J, the gap between germline ends came to 5 bases. Germline-derived CDR1 and CDR2 are MDHEN and SYDVKM. There are 14 residues in the CDR3. CDR3 nucleotide sequence: TGTGCCAGCAGTTTAGGGGGTAGCAATCAGCCCCAGCATTTT. This encodes CASSLGGSNQPQHF. The whole variable domain, filled in from reference TRBV28 and TRBJ1-5, reads DVKVTQSSRYLVKRTGEKVFLECVQDMDHENMFWYRQDPGLGLRLIYFSYDVKMKEKGDIPEGYSVSREKKERFSLILESASTNQTSMYLCASSLGGSNQPQHFGDGTRLSIL.

This clone was seen only a few times. The gene calls are TRBV11-3 and TRBJ2-7, with D maybe TRBD2 (6 bases). V dropped 6 bases and J dropped 6 bases, with 18 bases sitting between them. This CDR3 spans 14 amino acids. The V gene's germline CDR1 is SGHNT and CDR2 YENEEA. DNA of the CDR3: TGTGCCAGCAGGCCCGGCCAGGGAGGACGCGAGCAGTACTTC. Translated, it gives CASRPGQGGREQYF.

This clone came up a few times. The rearrangement uses TRBV25-1 and TRBJ1-2; perhaps TRBD1 as D (5 bases). CDR1 and CDR2 (germline): MGHDK, SYGVNS. This CDR3 spans 15 amino acids. V lost 7 bases and J lost 7, with 22 bases in between. CDR3 sequence reads: CASTGRQGWVSGYTF. CDR3 in DNA: TGTGCCAGCACGGGAAGGCAGGGATGGGTGAGTGGCTACACCTTC.

This clone appeared a few times. This chain uses TRBV4-1 with TRBJ2-2, with 8 bases aligning to TRBD2. CDR3 length: 14 amino acids. Germline CDR1 is MGHRA and CDR2 is YSYEKL. The ends lost 6 bases at V and 7 bases at J; junction bases unmatched: 7. The CDR3 loop is CASRVAGRIGELFF. DNA of the CDR3: TGCGCCAGCAGGGTAGCGGGAAGGATCGGGGAGCTGTTTTTT.

This clone was observed a few times. The rearrangement uses TRBV6-1 and TRBJ2-7, with 8 positions matching TRBD1. The CDR3 sequence is 14 residues long. Germline lookup yields CDR1 MNHNS and CDR2 SASEGT. V gave up 6 bases and J gave up 3 bases; unmatched junction bases: 7. Here the CDR3 reads CASRDGQGSYEQYF. The CDR3 nucleotides are TGTGCCAGCAGGGATGGACAGGGTAGCTACGAGCAGTACTTC.

The chain couples TRBV7-9 to TRBJ2-7; 7 bases map to TRBD1. V lost 5 bases, J lost 0 bases, and 7 bases stayed unmatched. The CDR3 covers 15 residues. Germline values: CDR1 SEHNR, CDR2 FQNEAQ (reference sequence). For the CDR3, the DNA is TGTGCCAGCAGCATATCCCGGACAGGCTCCTACGAGCAGTACTTC. Translating it yields CASSISRTGSYEQYF. Together with reference TRBV7-9 and TRBJ2-7, the CDR3 gives the full variable domain: DTGVSQNPRHKITKRGQNVTFRCDPISEHNRLYWYRQTLGQGPEFLTYFQNEAQLEKSRLLSDRFSAERPKGSFSTLEIQRTEQGDSAMYLCASSISRTGSYEQYFGPGTRLTVT.

The rearrangement uses TRBV4-1 and TRBJ2-5; possibly TRBD1 for D (5 bases). The CDR3 is made up of 13 amino acids. The ends were cut back, 2 bases at V and 5 bases at J, with 9 bases in the middle. Germline assignment: CDR1 MGHRA and CDR2 YSYEKL. The CDR3 region is CASSQRGLETQYF. The CDR3 nucleotides read TGCGCCAGCAGCCAAAGGGGTCTGGAGACCCAGTACTTC.

This chain uses TRBV27 with TRBJ2-1, with D possibly TRBD2 on 7 matching bases. The CDR3 sequence is 17 residues long. In germline, CDR1 is MNHEY, CDR2 SMNVEV (reference sequence). V was cut by 2 bases and J by 1 base, with 15 bases left in between. The CDR3 sequence: CASSLGGGLGSYNEQFF. CDR3 nucleotides: TGTGCCAGCAGTTTAGGGGGGGGCTTAGGGTCCTACAATGAGCAGTTCTTC.

Only a few counts were recorded for this clone. The V gene is TRBV28, the J gene TRBJ2-2, with D perhaps being TRBD1 or TRBD2 (5 bases each). Germline lookup yields CDR1 MDHEN and CDR2 SYDVKM. The CDR3 runs to 16 residues. Trimming took 7 bases from V and 0 from J, leaving 15 bases between them. The CDR3 coding sequence is TGTGCCAGCAAAGACCAGGGAGTTGCGAACACCGGGGAGCTGTTTTTT. Protein: CASKDQGVANTGELFF.

CDR3 nucleotides: TGTGCCAGCAGCCGGGACAGGGTCTCTGGAAACACCATATATTTT. Translated: CASSRDRVSGNTIYF. The chain recombines TRBV7-9 with TRBJ1-3; TRBD1 aligns across 9 bases. Germline values: CDR1 SEHNR, CDR2 FQNEAQ (reference sequence). Germline trimming cut 5 bases from V and 0 bases from J; bases unmatched to any gene: 2. The CDR3 sequence is 15 residues long.

The V gene is TRBV10-3, the J gene TRBJ2-2; no clear D gene. Germline CDR1 and CDR2: ENHRY and SYGVKD. This CDR3 comprises 14 residues. Trimming removed 2 bases at V and 1 base at J, with 5 bases between. The chain's CDR3 is CAISENKNTGELFF. Here the CDR3 DNA reads TGTGCCATCAGTGAGAACAAGAACACCGGGGAGCTGTTTTTT.

The chain has TRBV28 and TRBJ2-7; tentatively, D is TRBD1 (5 bases). The V end lost 6 bases, the J end lost 2 bases, and 20 bases lay between the germline ends. Germline V lookup: CDR1 MDHEN, CDR2 SYDVKM. The CDR3 is 16 residues long. Here the CDR3 reads CASSRLQTGYTYEQYF. The CDR3 coding sequence is TGTGCCAGCAGCCGCCTCCAAACAGGATACACCTACGAGCAGTACTTC.

The V call is TRBV19, the J call TRBJ2-1; D is possibly TRBD2 (6 bases). From germline, CDR1 is LNHDA and CDR2 SQIVND (reference sequence). The CDR3 runs to 17 residues. V lost 1 base, J lost 5 bases, and 18 bases lay in between. The CDR3 reads CASSIAPQRAGNNEQFF. DNA for the CDR3: TGTGCCAGTAGTATAGCCCCCCAGCGGGCTGGGAACAATGAGCAGTTCTTC.

This clone was seen a few times. This chain connects TRBV28 to TRBJ2-7; 11 bases match TRBD1. Per the germline V gene, CDR1 is MDHEN and CDR2 is SYDVKM. This CDR3 has 15 amino acids. V shed 3 bases, J shed 9 bases, and the junction held 10 bases outside the gene matches. CDR3 sequence (DNA): TGTGCCAGCAGTTTGGCCGGGACAGGGGGTCTGCGGCAGTACTTC. This encodes CASSLAGTGGLRQYF.

The chain is built from TRBV15 and TRBJ2-2; TRBD2 matches 11 bases. J lost 5 bases, V lost 9 bases, and 5 bases had no gene match. Per germline, CDR1 LNHNV and CDR2 YYDKDF (reference sequence). CDR3 length: 14 residues. In nucleotides, the CDR3 is TGTGCCACGAGGGGACTAGCGGAGACCGGGGAGCTGTTTTTT. Translating gives CATRGLAETGELFF.

This clone was observed a few times. V is TRBV7-9 and J is TRBJ2-7; 7 bases map to TRBD1. The trim removed 1 base at V and 3 bases at J, leaving 9 bases unmatched. The CDR3 sequence is 16 residues long. The germline V gene encodes CDR1 SEHNR and CDR2 FQNEAQ (reference sequence). The chain's CDR3 is CASSLVGTEPYYEQYF. DNA of the CDR3: TGTGCCAGCAGCTTAGTGGGGACAGAGCCCTACTACGAGCAGTACTTC.

This clone was detected a few times. This rearrangement joins TRBV21-1 to TRBJ1-5. TRBV21-1 is deemed a pseudogene. The CDR3 sequence is 15 residues long. The CDR3 DNA is TGTGCCAGCAGCAAAGAAACGGGTTCGGAGCAGCCCCAGCATTTT. This codes for CASSKETGSEQPQHF.

This clone was seen more than once but under ten times. The gene calls are TRBV6-5 and TRBJ1-6; D is undetermined. Trimming left V 8 bases short and J 7 bases short, with 9 bases between. Germline loops: CDR1 MNHEY, CDR2 SVGAGI. The CDR3 loop spans 12 amino acids. The CDR3 DNA follows: TGTGCCAGCGGTTTAAGGAATTCACCCCTCCACTTT. It codes for CASGLRNSPLHF.

The V and J genes are TRBV16 and TRBJ2-7, with D possibly being TRBD1 (5 bases). V lost 0 bases and J lost 3, with 18 bases in between. CDR1 and CDR2 from the germline V gene are KGHSY and FQNENV. CDR3 length: 17 amino acids. The CDR3 spells CASSQSTIDRDNYEQYF. CDR3 DNA: TGTGCCAGCAGCCAATCGACGATAGACAGAGATAACTACGAGCAGTACTTC.

The genes are TRBV5-1 and TRBJ2-7; D may be TRBD2 (6 bases). Germline V CDR1 and CDR2: SGHRS, YFSETQ. The CDR3 extends over 16 amino acids. The V end was cut by 0 bases, the J end by 1 base, with 14 bases between. CDR3 sequence: CASSLAAGIYSYEQYF. The CDR3 nucleotides read TGCGCCAGCAGCTTGGCCGCGGGGATCTATTCCTACGAGCAGTACTTC.

The genes are TRBV7-3 and TRBJ2-3; no firm D call. Deletions cut 5 bases from V and 1 base from J, with 7 bases between. The CDR3 covers 13 residues. Germline CDR1 reads SGHTA; CDR2 reads FQGTGA. This chain's CDR3 is CASSRPGTDTQYF. For the CDR3, the DNA is TGTGCCAGCAGCCGACCGGGCACAGATACGCAGTATTTT. Full variable domain (rest looked up from reference TRBV7-3 and TRBJ2-3): GAGVSQTPSNKVTEKGKYVELRCDPISGHTALYWYRQSLGQGPEFLIYFQGTGAADDSGLPNDRFFAVRPEGSVSTLKIQRTERGDSAVYLCASSRPGTDTQYFGPGTRLTVL.

There are a few counts of this clone. Other DNA sequences in the same sample also yield this CDR3. The CDR3 reads CASSSNRGRAKNIQYF. DNA of the CDR3: TGTGCCAGCAGCTCCAACAGGGGCCGTGCCAAAAACATTCAGTACTTC. The V call is TRBV7-2, the J call TRBJ2-4; TRBD1 agrees at 7 bases. In germline, CDR1 is SGHTA, CDR2 FQGNSA. This CDR3 is 16 amino acids long. Germline trimming cut 4 bases from V and 1 base from J; bases unmatched to any gene: 7.

In this sample, this clone turned up a few times. The chain employs TRBV12-5 and TRBJ1-2; D is unclear. With 5 bases removed from V and 7 bases from J, the gap between germline ends came to 8 bases. The CDR3 contains 11 residues. The germline V gene encodes CDR1 LGHNT and CDR2 FRNRAP. Here the CDR3 reads CASGGRSGYTF. The CDR3 nucleotides read TGTGCTAGTGGTGGGCGGAGTGGCTACACCTTC.

The genes are TRBV11-2 and TRBJ1-1, with a tentative D call TRBD1 (6 bases). This CDR3 contains 17 residues. Germline CDR1 SGHAT, CDR2 FQNNGV. The V end lost 4 bases, the J end lost 0 bases, and 18 bases lay between the germline ends. CDR3 sequence (DNA): TGTGCCAGCAGCTCCAGAGGTTACCGGACAGTGAACACTGAAGCTTTCTTT. It is translated as CASSSRGYRTVNTEAFF.

The J gene is TRBJ1-2, the V gene TRBV7-3, with TRBD1 as a possible D gene (6 bases). Trimming took off 3 bases at V and 1 base at J, with 12 bases between the two ends. CDR3 length: 15 amino acids. Germline V gene data show CDR1 as SGHTA and CDR2 as FQGTGA. The CDR3 DNA follows: TGTGCCAGCAGCTTGGCCCCAGGGGTTAACTATGGCTACACCTTC. It yields the protein CASSLAPGVNYGYTF.

Regarding this clone: The sample has other DNA sequences that encode this CDR3 too. The chain joins TRBV20-1 to TRBJ2-3; D not resolved. The CDR3 is 11 amino acids. Trimming cost V 6 bases and J 6 bases, with 10 bases left between them. Germline V lookup: CDR1 DFQATT, CDR2 SNEGSKA (reference sequence). The CDR3 here is CSARALDTQYF. In DNA form, the CDR3 reads TGCAGTGCCCGGGCGCTGGATACGCAGTATTTT.

The table lists this clone with a few counts. V and J are TRBV18 and TRBJ2-2; D uncertain. Per the germline V gene, CDR1 is KGHSH and CDR2 is LQKENI. Trimming pared 3 bases from V and 1 base from J, leaving 12 bases between. The CDR3 covers 16 residues. The CDR3 sequence: CASSPDQARNTGELFF. The CDR3 DNA sequence: TGTGCCAGCTCACCGGACCAGGCAAGGAACACCGGGGAGCTGTTTTTT.

The chain employs TRBV10-3 and TRBJ2-5; the D gene is possibly TRBD2 (6 bases). Trimming shortened V by 5 bases and J by 1 base, and 8 bases separated the two germline ends. This CDR3 has 13 amino acids. CDR1 ENHRY and CDR2 SYGVKD come from the germline V gene. CDR3 in amino acids: CAISKGGQETQYF. CDR3 bases: TGTGCCATCAGTAAGGGAGGCCAAGAGACCCAGTACTTC.

This clone was recorded a few times. This sample also contains other DNA sequences that code for the same CDR3. This chain connects TRBV7-9 to TRBJ1-5, with a weak D call TRBD1 (6 bases). Germline-derived CDR1 and CDR2 are SEHNR and FQNEAQ (reference sequence). The germline V and J ends were trimmed by 1 base and 1 base, with 8 bases remaining between them. The CDR3 totals 15 residues. This chain's CDR3 is CASSLGQGSNQPQHF. CDR3 DNA: TGTGCCAGCAGCTTAGGGCAGGGGAGCAATCAGCCCCAGCATTTT. The full variable domain, completed using reference TRBV7-9 and TRBJ1-5, is DTGVSQNPRHKITKRGQNVTFRCDPISEHNRLYWYRQTLGQGPEFLTYFQNEAQLEKSRLLSDRFSAERPKGSFSTLEIQRTEQGDSAMYLCASSLGQGSNQPQHFGDGTRLSIL.

This clone was seen only a few times. This chain uses TRBV12-5 with TRBJ2-1; 7 bases fit TRBD1. V dropped 4 bases and J dropped 7; count of bases not matched to a gene: 7. Germline CDR1 reads LGHNT; CDR2 reads FRNRAP. The CDR3 covers 14 residues. The DNA of the CDR3 is TGTGCTAGTGGTTCAGACAGGGCCTCGAATGAGCAGTTCTTC. This encodes CASGSDRASNEQFF.